A single sample is the source of the 15 T cell receptor beta chains below, sequenced in a study of naive and memory T cell subsets. The beta constant-region primer was an equimolar mix of two oligonucleotides covering TRBC1 and TRBC2. Nested alpha and beta constant-region primers with the SP2 primer drove four PCR rounds on ligated cDNA. TCRdb used MiXCR to reprocess the UMI-ligation and nested PCR reads, holding one entry per CDR3 protein. The table lists tens of thousands of distinct CDR3 sequences, roughly 9.3% of them singletons, with 1.2% in the top ten. Material for sequencing was naive CD8+ T cells from blood. Source of these receptors: a human donor in good health.

This clonotype was seen only a few times. This chain connects TRBV29-1 to TRBJ1-1; 7 positions agree with TRBD1. The CDR3 sequence is 13 residues long. Losses at the gene ends were 6 bases for V and 8 bases for J; bases not matched to a gene: 12. From germline, CDR1 is SQVTM and CDR2 ANQGSEA. CDR3 sequence (DNA): TGCAGCGTCTCCGGGACAGCAGAGGGAGAAGCTTTCTTT. It encodes CSVSGTAEGEAFF. The whole variable domain, remainder taken from reference TRBV29-1 and TRBJ1-1, is SAVISQKPSRDICQRGTSLTIQCQVDSQVTMMFWYRQQPGQSLTLIATANQGSEATYESGFVIDKFPISRPNLTFSTLTVSNMSPEDSSIYLCSVSGTAEGEAFFGQGTRLTVV.

The rearrangement joins TRBV20-1 to TRBJ2-2; TRBD2 matches 9 bases. CDR3 length: 14 amino acids. CDR1 is DFQATT, CDR2 SNEGSKA, per germline (reference sequence). With 1 base clipped from V and 5 bases from J, the junction kept 2 bases outside the gene matches. The CDR3 protein is CSARGLAGTGELFF. In DNA form, the CDR3 reads TGCAGTGCTAGAGGTCTAGCGGGGACCGGGGAGCTGTTTTTT.

This clonotype has ten or more counts. This rearrangement joins TRBV24-1 to TRBJ2-2; 9 nucleotides match TRBD1. Germline lookup yields CDR1 KGHDR and CDR2 SFDVKD. V was pared by 9 bases and J by 1 base, with 5 bases of the junction left unmatched. The CDR3 sequence is 15 residues long. CDR3: CATGPDRGNTGELFF. Written as DNA, the CDR3 is TGTGCCACCGGGCCGGACAGGGGGAACACCGGGGAGCTGTTTTTT.

This clonotype has only a few counts. The gene calls are TRBV15 and TRBJ2-2; 9 positions match TRBD2. The CDR3 has 15 amino acids. V shed 5 bases, J shed 5 bases, and the junction held 6 bases outside the gene matches. The germline V gene encodes CDR1 LNHNV and CDR2 YYDKDF (reference sequence). CDR3 sequence reads: CATSESGRSTGELFF. The CDR3 DNA sequence: TGTGCCACCAGCGAGAGCGGGAGGAGTACCGGGGAGCTGTTTTTT.

This clonotype came up a few times. The chain has TRBV28 and TRBJ2-4; 8 nucleotides align to TRBD2. CDR1 is MDHEN and CDR2 is SYDVKM in the germline V gene. The junction had 3 bases not matched to a gene; V was cut back by 2 bases and J by 0 bases. The CDR3 sequence is 16 residues long. The CDR3 sequence is CASSLIAGRAKNIQYF. The CDR3 nucleotides are TGTGCCAGCAGTTTAATAGCGGGACGAGCCAAAAACATTCAGTACTTC.

V usage is TRBV27 and J usage is TRBJ1-1; no definite D call. This CDR3 has 15 amino acids. Deletions cut 0 bases from V and 7 bases from J, with 15 bases between. Germline CDR1 reads MNHEY; CDR2 reads SMNVEV (reference sequence). The CDR3 loop reads CASSLSLWSVIEAFF. The CDR3 nucleotides are TGTGCCAGCAGTTTATCCCTTTGGTCTGTCATTGAAGCTTTCTTT.

This clonotype was detected ten times or more. The chain joins TRBV7-6 to TRBJ2-6; D unclear. Germline-derived CDR1 and CDR2 are SGHVS and FNYEAQ. The V end was cut by 7 bases, the J end by 4 bases, with 5 bases between. The CDR3 sequence is 12 residues long. The DNA for the CDR3 is TGTGCCAGCATGTCGGGGGCCAACGTCCTGACTTTC. It encodes CASMSGANVLTF.

This rearrangement joins TRBV5-1 to TRBJ2-7; possible D gene TRBD1, 6 bases. The CDR3 consists of 11 residues. The ends were cut back, 3 bases at V and 7 bases at J, with 8 bases in the middle. Germline V gene lookup returns CDR1 SGHRS and CDR2 YFSETQ. CDR3 in DNA: TGCGCCAGCAGCTACGGGACAGAGCAGTACTTC. This encodes CASSYGTEQYF.

Ten or more counts support this clonotype. This rearrangement joins TRBV6-6 to TRBJ2-7, with D perhaps matching TRBD2 (6 bases). Germline V CDR1 and CDR2: MNHNY, SVGAGI (reference sequence). The ends were cut back, 6 bases at V and 0 bases at J, with 15 bases in the middle. The CDR3 totals 15 residues. CDR3 loop: CASSPFSGLSYEQYF. The CDR3, as DNA: TGTGCCAGCAGCCCATTTAGCGGTCTCTCCTACGAGCAGTACTTC.

The sample holds a few counts of this clonotype. The chain uses TRBV20-1 and TRBJ1-5; D is possibly TRBD1 (5 bases). The V and J ends lost 6 bases and 3 bases respectively, with 30 bases between them. The CDR3 has 19 residues. Germline CDR1 and CDR2: DFQATT and SNEGSKA (reference sequence). The CDR3 spells CSAIRDFDAASHNNQPQHF. CDR3 bases: TGCAGTGCAATCAGGGATTTTGATGCCGCCAGCCACAACAATCAGCCCCAGCATTTT.

This rearrangement joins TRBV25-1 to TRBJ2-7; tentatively, D is TRBD2 (6 bases). Germline-derived CDR1 and CDR2 are MGHDK and SYGVNS. CDR3 length: 15 residues. The V end lost 3 bases, the J end lost 2 bases, and 14 bases lay between the germline ends. CDR3 loop: CASSERGLLAYEQYF. The CDR3 DNA reads as TGTGCCAGCAGTGAGAGGGGACTTCTGGCCTACGAGCAGTACTTC.

In its sample, this clonotype was seen many times. The chain is built from TRBV27 and TRBJ2-1, with 7 nucleotides matching TRBD2. This CDR3 is built from 14 residues. CDR1 MNHEY and CDR2 SMNVEV come from the germline V gene (reference sequence). Trimming at V came to 2 bases and at J to 5 bases, leaving 3 bases not matched to a gene. The CDR3 sequence is CASSLDGRNNEQFF. The DNA of the CDR3 is TGTGCCAGCAGTTTAGACGGGAGGAACAATGAGCAGTTCTTC.

This clonotype was counted only a few times. The DNA of the CDR3 is TGTGCCAGCAGTGGACAGGGCGATGAGCAGTTCTTC. Translation: CASSGQGDEQFF. The chain combines TRBV12-3 or TRBV12-4 with TRBJ2-1; 8 bases match TRBD1. V was pared by 5 bases and J by 8 bases, with 2 bases of the junction left unmatched. The CDR3 spans 12 residues.

The chain recombines TRBV7-8 with TRBJ2-1; possibly TRBD2 for D (6 bases). The CDR3 loop spans 17 amino acids. V was cut by 5 bases and J by 2 bases, with 19 bases left in between. Germline V lookup: CDR1 SGHVS, CDR2 FQNEAQ. CDR3 bases: TGTGCCAGCAGCCGGCAAGAGGGCGGGAAGACCTACAATGAGCAGTTCTTC. Its protein is CASSRQEGGKTYNEQFF.

V gene TRBV12-3 or TRBV12-4 combines with J gene TRBJ2-7; the D call may be TRBD1 or TRBD2 (7 bases each). V lost 6 bases to trimming and J lost 3 bases, with 21 bases between them. The CDR3 covers 16 residues. CDR3 in amino acids: CASRQGGSGVFYEQYF. DNA for the CDR3: TGTGCCAGCAGGCAGGGGGGGAGCGGGGTGTTCTACGAGCAGTACTTC.